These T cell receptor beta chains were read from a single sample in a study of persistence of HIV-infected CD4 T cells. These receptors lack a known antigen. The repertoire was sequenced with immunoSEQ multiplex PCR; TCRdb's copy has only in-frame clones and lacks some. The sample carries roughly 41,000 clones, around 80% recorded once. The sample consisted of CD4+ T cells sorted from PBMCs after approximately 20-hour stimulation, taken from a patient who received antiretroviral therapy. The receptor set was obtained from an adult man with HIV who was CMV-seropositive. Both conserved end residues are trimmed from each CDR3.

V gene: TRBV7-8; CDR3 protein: ASSLGLAGGKRDEQF
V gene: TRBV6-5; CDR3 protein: ASSLLAGASYEQY
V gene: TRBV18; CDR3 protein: ASSPPSFEQF
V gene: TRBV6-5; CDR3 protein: ASSYKRLGYGYT
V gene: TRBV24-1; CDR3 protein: ATSDVRDSPYEQY
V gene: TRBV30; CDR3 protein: AWSENSLSGNTIY
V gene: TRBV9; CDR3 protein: ASSVGGSASPLH
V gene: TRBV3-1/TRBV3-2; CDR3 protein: ASSQGTWTGGSYEQY
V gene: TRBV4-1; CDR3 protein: ASSQDGDLNAF
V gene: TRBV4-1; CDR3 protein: ASSPPGTPKNIQY
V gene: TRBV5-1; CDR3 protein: ASSLIQGMNTEAF
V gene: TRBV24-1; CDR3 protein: ATSDLGERNTEAF
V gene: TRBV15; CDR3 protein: ATSRGKETQY
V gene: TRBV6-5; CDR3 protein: ASSYSSGAREKLF
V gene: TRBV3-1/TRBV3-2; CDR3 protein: ASSQWNTEAF
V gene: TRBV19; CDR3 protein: ASSIGGTQH